These T cell receptor beta chains were read from a single sample in a study of T-cell reconstitution after alpha-beta-depleted transplantation in children. MiXCR, run by TCRdb on the PCR reads, gives a single entry per CDR3 protein. The table has about 360,000 distinct CDR3 sequences, 13% seen once. This specimen was PBMCs, taken from the stem cell graft. The receptor set was obtained from a human donor who donated a stem cell graft to a child with Fanconi anemia. CDR3s include the opening cysteine and the closing phenylalanine or tryptophan. Each record gives: J gene, V gene, clone size, D gene, CDR3 DNA, CDR3 protein. The D gene is left open where the match is weak. The size entry is marked missing in some rows and otherwise reads once, few, many or a size class.

TRBJ2-2 | TRBV5-1 | few | TRBD2 | TGCGCCAGCAGCCCGGCTAGCGGCACCGGGGAGCTGTTTTTT | CASSPASGTGELFF
TRBJ2-1 | TRBV11-2 | - | TRBD2 | TGTGCCAGCAGCTTGGGAGGGATAACCTACAATGAGCAGTTCTTC | CASSLGGITYNEQFF
TRBJ2-2 | TRBV4-3 | few | - | TGCGCCAGCAGCCCCTCGGTCTTTCCGAACACCGGGGAGCTGTTTTTT | CASSPSVFPNTGELFF
TRBJ2-3 | TRBV12-3/TRBV12-4 | - | - | TGTGCCAGCAGTTTAGGAGGGTTAAGCACAGATACGCAGTATTTT | CASSLGGLSTDTQYF
TRBJ1-1 | TRBV9 | - | - | TGTGCCAGCAGCTCCATCACAGGTGAGGGGACTGAAGCTTTCTTT | CASSSITGEGTEAFF
TRBJ2-7 | TRBV25-1 | - | - | TGTGCCAGCAGTGGACAGGAACCGGACGAGCAGTACTTC | CASSGQEPDEQYF
TRBJ2-2 | TRBV18 | few | - | TGTGCCAGCTCACCACCCAGGCCCGGGGAGCTGTTTTTT | CASSPPRPGELFF
TRBJ1-1 | TRBV20-1 | - | - | TGCAGTGCTAGAGAGAGGGGGGGGACTGAAGCTTTCTTT | CSARERGGTEAFF
TRBJ1-2 | TRBV20-1 | few | - | TGCAGTGCTGGTGGGGGCGCGGATGGCTACACCTTC | CSAGGGADGYTF
TRBJ2-1 | TRBV12-3/TRBV12-4 | many | - | TGTGCCAGCAGTTGGACTGGTGGGGAGCAGTTCTTC | CASSWTGGEQFF
TRBJ1-2 | TRBV12-3/TRBV12-4 | many | - | TGTGCCAGCAGTCCGGGGGATTACTATGGCTACACCTTC | CASSPGDYYGYTF
TRBJ2-3 | TRBV5-1 | - | - | TGCGCCAGCAGCTGGTACAGGGCAGATACGCAGTATTTT | CASSWYRADTQYF
TRBJ1-2 | TRBV5-1 | few | - | TGCGCCAGCAGCCCCGGCGGGGGGCATGATGGCTACACCTTC | CASSPGGGHDGYTF
TRBJ2-4 | TRBV6-5 | many | - | TGTGCCAGCAGTTTCAGGGGGGCTGAAAACATTCAGTACTTC | CASSFRGAENIQYF
TRBJ1-2 | TRBV18 | - | - | TGTGCCAGCTCACCACCGGGAAGCCTCCCCTATGGCTACACCTTC | CASSPPGSLPYGYTF
TRBJ2-3 | TRBV7-2 | few | TRBD1 | TGTGCCAGCAGCTCTCCTAACAGGGGCCCAGATACGCAGTATTTT | CASSSPNRGPDTQYF
TRBJ2-3 | TRBV4-1 | few | - | TGCGCCAGCAGCCGTCCAGCGGACACAGATACGCAGTATTTT | CASSRPADTDTQYF
TRBJ2-1 | TRBV2 | few | - | TGTGCCAGCAGTAGGCCCGGGGACTTCCCCTACAATGAGCAGTTCTTC | CASSRPGDFPYNEQFF
TRBJ1-1 | TRBV20-1 | few | - | TGCAGTGCTGCTCAAGGTGGGGGTGACACTGAAGCTTTCTTT | CSAAQGGGDTEAFF
TRBJ2-5 | TRBV20-1 | - | - | TGCAGTGCCCCCGACCCGACTTGGTTTGGAGAGACCCAGTACTTC | CSAPDPTWFGETQYF
TRBJ2-4 | TRBV27 | many | TRBD2 | TGTGCCAGCAGTTTAACCCTAGCGGGGGGGCACATTCAGTACTTC | CASSLTLAGGHIQYF
TRBJ2-3 | TRBV12-3/TRBV12-4 | many | - | TGTGCCAGCAGCCATGGGACTCTATTCCCAGATACGCAGTATTTT | CASSHGTLFPDTQYF
TRBJ2-5 | TRBV7-2 | few | - | TGTGCCAGCAGCTTAGCTCAATTCCGGGAGACCCAGTACTTC | CASSLAQFRETQYF
TRBJ2-1 | TRBV4-2 | many | TRBD2 | TGTGCCAGCAGCCAAGATACTAGCGGCGATGAGCAGTTCTTC | CASSQDTSGDEQFF
TRBJ1-5 | TRBV10-3 | - | - | TGTGCCACCTCAATTGGGAGGGAGCCCCAGCATTTT | CATSIGREPQHF
TRBJ1-1 | TRBV20-1 | - | - | TGCAGTGCTAGAGATAGGCTGAACACTGAAGCTTTCTTT | CSARDRLNTEAFF
TRBJ2-2 | TRBV5-1 | - | - | TGCGCCAGCAGCTTGGCAGCCACCTCGGACACCGGGGAGCTGTTTTTT | CASSLAATSDTGELFF
TRBJ1-6 | TRBV6-6 | many | - | TGTGCCAGCAGCTCATCTAAGGGGACTTCACCCCTCCACTTT | CASSSSKGTSPLHF
TRBJ1-5 | TRBV7-2 | many | - | TGTGCCAGCAGCTTAGGATCGGGAGACCCCAATCAGCCCCAGCATTTT | CASSLGSGDPNQPQHF
TRBJ1-1 | TRBV5-1 | few | TRBD1 | TGCGCCAGCAGCTTGGTGGAGGGGGCCTCGGAAGCTTTCTTT | CASSLVEGASEAFF
TRBJ2-1 | TRBV30 | - | - | TGTGCCTGGAGTAGCGCCGGGGTGCGGACAACCTACAATGAGCAGTTCTTC | CAWSSAGVRTTYNEQFF
TRBJ2-5 | TRBV10-3 | - | - | TGTGCCACCCAGGTGGGCGGGACCCCCGGAGAGACCCAGTACTTC | CATQVGGTPGETQYF
TRBJ2-5 | TRBV24-1 | many | - | TGTGCCACCAGTGATTTGACAGAAGAGACCCAGTACTTC | CATSDLTEETQYF